The 16 T cell receptor gamma chains below come from one sample, sequenced in a study of Vδ1+ human thymocytes. Overall study findings and caveats: Highly polyclonal TRG and TRD repertoires with Gaussian CDR3 length distributions appeared in thymus.

RNA was extracted from the cells and then reverse transcribed. Multiplex PCR used pooled V-gene forward primers and a constant-region reverse primer to amplify CDR3s. TCRdb re-called the multiplex PCR reads via CATT. This table has over 25,000 gamma-chain clones, around 20% appearing once. No antigen is known for these receptors. Sequencing was done on a sample of Vdelta1+ gamma-delta thymocytes from the thymus. Subset here: FACS-sorted CD3+ TCRalphabeta- TCRVdelta1+ TCRVdelta2- thymocytes. These receptors were collected from a boy younger than two who had congenital heart surgery.

The genes are TRGV3 and TRGJ1 or TRGJ2. The germline V gene has CDR1 VTNTFY and CDR2 YDVSTARD (reference sequence). The CDR3 runs to 13 residues. Trimming took 5 bases from V and 6 from J; bases not matched to a gene: 10. CDR3 amino acids: CATWVVGCYKKLF. Written as DNA, the CDR3 is TGTGCCACCTGGGTCGTCGGTTGTTATAAGAAACTCTTT.

As for this clone: Other DNA sequences in the same sample also yield this CDR3. The chain is built from TRGV9 and TRGJ1 or TRGJ2. Per the germline V gene, CDR1 is GITISATS and CDR2 is ISYDGTV (reference sequence). The CDR3 runs 13 residues. V shed 1 base and J 5 bases; nucleotides not matched to a gene: 5. As DNA, the CDR3 is TGTGCCTTGTGGGAGGTTAAGGATTATAAGAAACTCTTT. It translates to CALWEVKDYKKLF.

Comment on this clone: The identical CDR3 is also encoded by other nucleotide sequences in the sample. The rearrangement joins TRGV9 to TRGJ1 or TRGJ2. This CDR3 has 11 residues. Germline V gives CDR1 GITISATS, CDR2 ISYDGTV (reference sequence). Trimming took 4 bases from V and 7 from J; bases not matched to a gene: 4. As DNA, the CDR3 is TGTGCCTTGTGGGAAGGGTATAAGAAACTCTTT. Translation gives CALWEGYKKLF.

The chain joins TRGV2 to TRGJ1 or TRGJ2. Germline values: CDR1 EGSNGY, CDR2 YDSYNSKV. J lost 15 bases, V lost 0 bases, and 8 bases had no gene match. CDR3 length: 11 residues. This chain's CDR3 is CATWDGLVLLF. In nucleotides, the CDR3 is TGTGCCACCTGGGACGGGTTAGTATTACTCTTT.

As concerns this clone: Other DNA sequences in this specimen translate into the identical CDR3. The rearrangement uses TRGV9 and TRGJ1 or TRGJ2. CDR3 size: 13 residues. V trimming: 0 bases; J trimming: 7 bases; junction bases outside the gene matches: 6. Per the germline V gene, CDR1 is GITISATS and CDR2 is ISYDGTV (reference sequence). Written as DNA, the CDR3 is TGTGCCTTGTGGGAGGTGCTAGGATATAAGAAACTCTTT. Amino acids: CALWEVLGYKKLF.

A few counts support this clone. Other DNA variants within this sample encode the same CDR3. This chain joins TRGV9 and TRGJP1. The CDR3 is 14 residues long. The junction had 3 bases not matched to a gene; V was cut back by 3 bases and J by 2 bases. Germline CDR1 reads GITISATS; CDR2 reads ISYDGTV (reference sequence). CDR3 DNA sequence: TGTGCCTTGTGGGAGTACACCACTGGTTGGTTCAAGATATTT. It is translated as CALWEYTTGWFKIF.

This clone was detected a few times. The chain has TRGV3 and TRGJ1 or TRGJ2. Per the germline V gene, CDR1 is VTNTFY and CDR2 is YDVSTARD (reference sequence). CDR3 length: 11 amino acids. With 3 bases clipped from V and 12 bases from J, the junction kept 8 bases outside the gene matches. CDR3 DNA sequence: TGTGCCACCTGGGACGTTCTTTGGAAACTCTTT. This codes for CATWDVLWKLF.

The rearrangement uses TRGV5 and TRGJ1 or TRGJ2. Germline values: CDR1 VINAFY, CDR2 YDVSNSKD. There are 14 residues in the CDR3. The J segment lost 7 bases and the V segment lost 3 bases, leaving 12 bases of the junction unmatched. The chain's CDR3 is CATWDGRTRYKKLF. In DNA form, the CDR3 reads TGTGCCACCTGGGACGGGCGGACTCGGTATAAGAAACTCTTT.

This clone has more than one count but fewer than ten. The rearrangement uses TRGV5 and TRGJ1 or TRGJ2. The germline CDR1 and CDR2 sequences are VINAFY and YDVSNSKD. Trimming took 2 bases from V and 3 from J; bases not matched to a gene: 4. This CDR3 region has 13 residues. The CDR3 sequence: CATWDTAYYKKLF. The CDR3 DNA sequence: TGTGCCACCTGGGACACCGCTTATTATAAGAAACTCTTT.

This clone counts as medium-sized. The chain links TRGV9 to TRGJ1 or TRGJ2. V trimming: 1 base; J trimming: 11 bases; junction bases outside the gene matches: 5. The CDR3 extends over 11 amino acids. The germline CDR1 and CDR2 sequences are GITISATS and ISYDGTV (reference sequence). Here the CDR3 reads CALWEVCQKLF. The CDR3 bases are TGTGCCTTGTGGGAGGTATGTCAGAAACTCTTT.

The genes are TRGV9 and TRGJ1 or TRGJ2. The junction had 8 bases not matched to a gene; V was cut back by 3 bases and J by 3 bases. This CDR3 has 14 amino acids. Germline assignment: CDR1 GITISATS and CDR2 ISYDGTV (reference sequence). CDR3: CALWEKGGYYKKLF. The CDR3 bases are TGTGCCTTGTGGGAGAAGGGGGGTTATTATAAGAAACTCTTT.

V is TRGV3 and J is TRGJ1 or TRGJ2. V gave up 3 bases and J gave up 15 bases; unmatched junction bases: 11. The length of the CDR3 is 11 residues. The germline gives CDR1 VTNTFY, CDR2 YDVSTARD (reference sequence). The CDR3 bases are TGTGCCACCTGGGACCGTCCGATTTTACTCTTT. Residues: CATWDRPILLF.

This clone was observed a few times. This sample also contains other DNA sequences that code for the same CDR3. The chain uses TRGV4 and TRGJP2. The CDR3 length is 14 residues. Losses at the gene ends were 0 bases for V and 5 bases for J; bases not matched to a gene: 3. The germline CDR1 and CDR2 sequences are EGSTGY and YDSYTSSV. The CDR3 loop reads CATWDGRSDWIKTF. The CDR3 nucleotides are TGTGCCACCTGGGATGGGCGGAGTGATTGGATCAAGACGTTT.

A few counts support this clone. The chain uses TRGV3 and TRGJ1 or TRGJ2. CDR3 size: 13 residues. Trimming at V came to 0 bases and at J to 6 bases, leaving 5 bases not matched to a gene. The V gene's germline CDR1 is VTNTFY and CDR2 YDVSTARD (reference sequence). The DNA for the CDR3 is TGTGCCACCTGGGACAGGCAATGTTATAAGAAACTCTTT. It encodes CATWDRQCYKKLF.

Sample share makes this clone medium-sized. The same CDR3 also results from other DNA sequences found in this sample. The chain couples TRGV8 to TRGJ1 or TRGJ2. In germline, CDR1 is VENAVY, CDR2 YDSYNSRV. The CDR3 has 11 amino acids. Trimming cost V 2 bases and J 7 bases; bases outside gene matches: 2. CDR3 coding DNA: TGTGCCACCTGGGATAACTATAAGAAACTCTTT. Amino acids: CATWDNYKKLF.

This clone was seen a few times. The chain carries TRGV8 and TRGJ1 or TRGJ2. Germline values: CDR1 VENAVY, CDR2 YDSYNSRV. The CDR3 runs 12 residues. V lost 3 bases to trimming and J lost 6 bases; unmatched junction nucleotides: 5. The CDR3 nucleotides are TGTGCCACCTGGGATCTGTCTTATAAGAAACTCTTT. This codes for CATWDLSYKKLF.